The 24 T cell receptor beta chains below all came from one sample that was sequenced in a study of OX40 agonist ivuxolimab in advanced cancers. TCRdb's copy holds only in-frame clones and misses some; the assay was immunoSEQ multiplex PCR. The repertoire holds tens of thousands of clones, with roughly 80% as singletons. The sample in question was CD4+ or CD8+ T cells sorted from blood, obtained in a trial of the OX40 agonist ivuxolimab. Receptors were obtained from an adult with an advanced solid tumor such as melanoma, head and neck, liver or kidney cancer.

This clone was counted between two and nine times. This CDR3 reads CASSAGLANTGELFF. CDR3 nucleotides: TGTGCCAGCAGTGCGGGACTAGCGAACACCGGGGAGCTGTTTTTT. V gene TRBV2 combines with J gene TRBJ2-2, with TRBD2 matching 8 bases. Germline V gives CDR1 SNHLY, CDR2 FYNNEI. The CDR3 is 15 residues long. The V and J ends lost 4 bases and 0 bases, in that order; junction bases with no gene match: 1.

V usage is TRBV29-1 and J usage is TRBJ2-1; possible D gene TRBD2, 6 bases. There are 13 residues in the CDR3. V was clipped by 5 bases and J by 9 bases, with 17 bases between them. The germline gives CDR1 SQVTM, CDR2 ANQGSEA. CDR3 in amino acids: CSVRAGMGREQFF. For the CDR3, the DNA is TGCAGCGTTAGGGCGGGAATGGGTCGTGAGCAGTTCTTC.

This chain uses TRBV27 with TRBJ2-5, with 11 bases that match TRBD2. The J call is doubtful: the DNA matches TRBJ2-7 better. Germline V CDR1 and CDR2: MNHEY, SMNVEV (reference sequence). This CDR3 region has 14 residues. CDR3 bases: TGTGCCAGCAGACCTAGCGGGAGGCCCTACGAGCAGTACTTC. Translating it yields CASRPSGRPYEQYF.

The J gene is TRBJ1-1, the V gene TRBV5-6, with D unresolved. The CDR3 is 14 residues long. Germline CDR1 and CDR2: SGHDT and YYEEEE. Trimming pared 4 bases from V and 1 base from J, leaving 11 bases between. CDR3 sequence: CASSPRRRNTEAFF. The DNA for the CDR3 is TGTGCCAGCAGCCCTAGACGGAGGAACACTGAAGCTTTCTTT.

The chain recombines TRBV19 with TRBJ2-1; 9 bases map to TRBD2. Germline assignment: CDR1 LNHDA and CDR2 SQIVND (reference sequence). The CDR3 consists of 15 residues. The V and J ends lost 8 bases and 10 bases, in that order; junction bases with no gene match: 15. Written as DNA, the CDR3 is TGTGCCAGTGCGGGAGGGGCGGGAGTTTTCGCGGAGCAGTTCTTC. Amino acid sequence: CASAGGAGVFAEQFF.

The CDR3 reads CASSLAWTGGHNEQFF. For the CDR3, the DNA is TGCGCCAGCAGCTTGGCCTGGACAGGGGGTCACAATGAGCAGTTCTTC. The J gene is TRBJ2-1, the V gene TRBV5-1; 10 positions agree with TRBD1. J lost 5 bases, V lost 0 bases, and 5 bases had no gene match. Germline lookup yields CDR1 SGHRS and CDR2 YFSETQ. The CDR3 runs to 16 residues.

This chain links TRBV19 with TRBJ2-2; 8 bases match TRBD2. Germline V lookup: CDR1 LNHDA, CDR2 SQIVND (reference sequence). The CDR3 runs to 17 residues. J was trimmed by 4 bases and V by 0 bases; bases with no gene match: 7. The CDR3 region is CASSIDAGGVVTGELFF. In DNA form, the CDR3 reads TGTGCCAGTAGTATAGATGCGGGGGGCGTCGTCACCGGGGAGCTGTTTTTT.

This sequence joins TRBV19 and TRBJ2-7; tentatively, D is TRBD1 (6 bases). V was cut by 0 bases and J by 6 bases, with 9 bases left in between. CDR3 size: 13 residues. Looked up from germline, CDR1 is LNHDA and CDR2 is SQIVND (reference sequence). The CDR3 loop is CASSIDWTAEQYF. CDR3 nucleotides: TGTGCCAGTAGTATAGACTGGACAGCCGAGCAGTACTTC. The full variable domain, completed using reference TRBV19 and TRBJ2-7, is DGGITQSPKYLFRKEGQNVTLSCEQNLNHDAMYWYRQDPGQGLRLIYYSQIVNDFQKGDIAEGYSVSREKKESFPLTVTSAQKNPTAFYLCASSIDWTAEQYFGPGTRLTVT.

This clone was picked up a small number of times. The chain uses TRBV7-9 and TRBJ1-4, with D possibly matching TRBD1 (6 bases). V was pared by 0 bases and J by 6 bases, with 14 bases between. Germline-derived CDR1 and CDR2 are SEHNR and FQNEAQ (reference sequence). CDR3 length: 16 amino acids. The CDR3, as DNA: TGTGCCAGCAGCTTAGCCCCGGGACAAGGGGATGAAAAACTGTTTTTT. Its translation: CASSLAPGQGDEKLFF.

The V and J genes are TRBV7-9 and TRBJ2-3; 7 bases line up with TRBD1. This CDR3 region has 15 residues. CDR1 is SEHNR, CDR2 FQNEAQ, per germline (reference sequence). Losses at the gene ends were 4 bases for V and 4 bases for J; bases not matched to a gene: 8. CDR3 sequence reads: CASSSRGLDADTQYF. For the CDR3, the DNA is TGTGCCAGCAGCTCCAGGGGGTTGGATGCAGATACGCAGTATTTT.

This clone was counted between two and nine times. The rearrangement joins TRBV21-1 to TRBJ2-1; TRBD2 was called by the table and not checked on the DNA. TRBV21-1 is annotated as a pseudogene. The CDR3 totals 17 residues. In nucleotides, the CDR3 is TGTGCCAGCAGCCATAGGACTAGCGGGCCGCCGGGGAATGAGCAGTTCTTC. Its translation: CASSHRTSGPPGNEQFF.

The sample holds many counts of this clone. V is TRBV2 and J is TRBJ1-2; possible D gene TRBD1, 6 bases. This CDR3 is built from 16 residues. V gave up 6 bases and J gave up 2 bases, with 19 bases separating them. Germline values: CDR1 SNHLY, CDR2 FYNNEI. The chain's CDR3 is CASSPRGRGLNYGYTF. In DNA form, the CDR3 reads TGTGCCAGCAGCCCCAGGGGTAGGGGACTAAACTATGGCTACACCTTC. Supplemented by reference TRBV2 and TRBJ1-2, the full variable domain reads EPEVTQTPSHQVTQMGQEVILRCVPISNHLYFYWYRQILGQKVEFLVSFYNNEISEKSEIFDDQFSVERPDGSNFTLKIRSTKLEDSAMYFCASSPRGRGLNYGYTFGSGTRLTVV.

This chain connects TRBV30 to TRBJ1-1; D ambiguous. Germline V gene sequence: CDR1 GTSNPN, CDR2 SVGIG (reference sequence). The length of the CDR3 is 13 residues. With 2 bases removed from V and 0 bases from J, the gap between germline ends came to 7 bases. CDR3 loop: CAWSLFMNTEAFF. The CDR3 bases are TGTGCCTGGAGTCTCTTCATGAACACTGAAGCTTTCTTT.

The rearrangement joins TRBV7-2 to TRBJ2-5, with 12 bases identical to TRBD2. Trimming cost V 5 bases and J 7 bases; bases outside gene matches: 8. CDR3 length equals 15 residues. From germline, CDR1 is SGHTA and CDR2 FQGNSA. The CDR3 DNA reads TGTGCCAGCAGCCCGAGACTAGCGGGAGAGGCGACCCAGTACTTC. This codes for CASSPRLAGEATQYF.

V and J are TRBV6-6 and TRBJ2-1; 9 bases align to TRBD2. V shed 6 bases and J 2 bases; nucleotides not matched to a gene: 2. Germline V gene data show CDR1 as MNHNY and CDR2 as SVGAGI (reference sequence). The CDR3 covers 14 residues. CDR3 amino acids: CASRLAGAYNEQFF. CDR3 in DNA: TGTGCCAGCAGATTAGCGGGAGCCTACAATGAGCAGTTCTTC.

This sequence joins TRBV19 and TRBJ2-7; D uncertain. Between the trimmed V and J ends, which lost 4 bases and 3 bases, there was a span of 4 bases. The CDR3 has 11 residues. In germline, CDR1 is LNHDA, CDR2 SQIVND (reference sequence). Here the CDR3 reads CASSTGYEQYF. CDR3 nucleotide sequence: TGTGCCAGTAGTACGGGCTACGAGCAGTACTTC. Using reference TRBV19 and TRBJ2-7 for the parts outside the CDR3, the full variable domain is DGGITQSPKYLFRKEGQNVTLSCEQNLNHDAMYWYRQDPGQGLRLIYYSQIVNDFQKGDIAEGYSVSREKKESFPLTVTSAQKNPTAFYLCASSTGYEQYFGPGTRLTVT.

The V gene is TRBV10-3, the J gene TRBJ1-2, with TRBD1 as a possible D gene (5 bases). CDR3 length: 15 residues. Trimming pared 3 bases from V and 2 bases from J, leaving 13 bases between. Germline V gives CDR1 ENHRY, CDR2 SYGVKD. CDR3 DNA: TGTGCCATCAGTGACCTGGACAAGAGGAACTATGGCTACACCTTC. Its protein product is CAISDLDKRNYGYTF.

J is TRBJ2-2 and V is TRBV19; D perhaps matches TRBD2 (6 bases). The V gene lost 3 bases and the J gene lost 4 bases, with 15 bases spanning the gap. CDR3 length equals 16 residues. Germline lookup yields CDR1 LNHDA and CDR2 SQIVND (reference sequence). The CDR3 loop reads CASSMPGRGGTGELFF. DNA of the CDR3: TGTGCCAGTAGTATGCCCGGGAGAGGCGGCACCGGGGAGCTGTTTTTT.

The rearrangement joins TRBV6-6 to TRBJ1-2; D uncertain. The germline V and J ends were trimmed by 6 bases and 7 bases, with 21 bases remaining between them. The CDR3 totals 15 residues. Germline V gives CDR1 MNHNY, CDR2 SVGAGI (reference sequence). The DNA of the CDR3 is TGTGCCAGCAGAGACGGAACTAGGGTTTTTCGTGGCTACACCTTC. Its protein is CASRDGTRVFRGYTF.

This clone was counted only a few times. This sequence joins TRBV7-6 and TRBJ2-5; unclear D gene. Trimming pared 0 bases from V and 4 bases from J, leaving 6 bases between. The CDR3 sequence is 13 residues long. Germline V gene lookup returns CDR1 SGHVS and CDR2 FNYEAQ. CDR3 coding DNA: TGTGCCAGCAGCTTAGCAAACCTAGAGACCCAGTACTTC. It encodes CASSLANLETQYF.

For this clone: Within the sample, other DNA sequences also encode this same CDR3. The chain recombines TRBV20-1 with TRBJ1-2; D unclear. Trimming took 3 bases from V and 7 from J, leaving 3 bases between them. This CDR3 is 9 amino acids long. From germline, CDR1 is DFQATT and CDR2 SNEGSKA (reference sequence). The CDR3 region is CSARPGYTF. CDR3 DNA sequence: TGCAGTGCTAGGCCTGGCTACACCTTC.

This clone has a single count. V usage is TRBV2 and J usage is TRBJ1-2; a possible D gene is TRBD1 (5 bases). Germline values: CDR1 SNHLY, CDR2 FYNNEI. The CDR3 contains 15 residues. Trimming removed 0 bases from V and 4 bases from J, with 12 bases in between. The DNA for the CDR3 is TGTGCCAGCAGTGAAGCGACAGCCTACATCTATGGCTACACCTTC. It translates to CASSEATAYIYGYTF.

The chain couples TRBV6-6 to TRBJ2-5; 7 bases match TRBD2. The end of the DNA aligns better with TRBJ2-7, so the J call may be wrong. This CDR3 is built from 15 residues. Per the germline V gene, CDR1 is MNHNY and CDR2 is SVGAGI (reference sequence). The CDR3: CASSYGGSVTYEQYF. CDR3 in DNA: TGTGCCAGCAGTTACGGCGGGAGTGTAACCTACGAGCAGTACTTC.

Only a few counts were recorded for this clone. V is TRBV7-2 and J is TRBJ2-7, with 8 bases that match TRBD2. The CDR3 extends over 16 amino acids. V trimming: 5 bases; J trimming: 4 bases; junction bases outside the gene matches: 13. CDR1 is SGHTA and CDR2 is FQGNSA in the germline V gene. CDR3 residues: CASSQKTATSAYEQYV. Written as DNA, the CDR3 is TGTGCCAGCAGCCAAAAAACCGCGACTAGCGCGTACGAGCAGTACGTC.